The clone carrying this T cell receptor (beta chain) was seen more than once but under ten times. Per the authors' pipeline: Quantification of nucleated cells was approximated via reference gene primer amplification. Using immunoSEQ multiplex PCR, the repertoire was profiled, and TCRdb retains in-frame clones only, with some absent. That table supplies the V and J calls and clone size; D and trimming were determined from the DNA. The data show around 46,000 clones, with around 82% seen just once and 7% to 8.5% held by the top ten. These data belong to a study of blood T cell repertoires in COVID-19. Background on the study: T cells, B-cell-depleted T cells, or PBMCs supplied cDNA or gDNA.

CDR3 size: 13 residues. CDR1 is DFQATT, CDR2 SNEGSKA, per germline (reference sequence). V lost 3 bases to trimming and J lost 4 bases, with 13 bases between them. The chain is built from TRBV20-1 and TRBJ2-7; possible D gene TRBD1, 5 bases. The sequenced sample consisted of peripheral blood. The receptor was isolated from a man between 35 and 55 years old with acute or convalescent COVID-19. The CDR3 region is CSASSEAGYEQYF. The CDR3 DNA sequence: TGCAGTGCTAGTTCTGAGGCAGGGTACGAGCAGTACTTC.